The source of this T cell receptor beta chain is a study of early T cells in non-severe SARS-CoV-2 infection. Study at large: RNA in bulk from unsorted whole blood was sequenced, and chains were unpaired. Study outcomes and limitations: The matching step, a VDJdb search, favored anti-spike CD8 responses and missed private and CD4 specificities.

Individual cDNA molecules carried attached unique molecular identifiers. TCRdb independently ran MiXCR on the 5' RACE reads; one entry per CDR3 protein. Of 20,000 to 25,000 distinct CDR3 sequences in the sample, around 4.2% are singletons; the top ten hold 7.8%. Per the germline V gene, CDR1 is DFQATT and CDR2 is SNEGSKA (reference sequence). This CDR3 contains 16 residues. The V end was cut by 0 bases, the J end by 1 base, with 13 bases between. This clonotype was recorded many times. As yet, its antigen is unknown. This sequence originates from an adult who was a healthcare worker with PCR-confirmed SARS-CoV-2 infection or an uninfected control (not recorded which). The specimen sequenced was whole blood. V gene TRBV20-1 combines with J gene TRBJ2-1; D is possibly TRBD1 (6 bases). The chain's CDR3 is CSARDRGTVSYNEQFF. In DNA form, the CDR3 reads TGCAGTGCTAGAGACAGGGGAACGGTATCCTACAATGAGCAGTTCTTC.